A single sample is the source of the 21 T cell receptor beta chains below, sequenced in a study of T cell responses to AZD1222 COVID-19 vaccine (dated by TCRdb to the early 2020s). According to the study, the label for this sample's time point signals: baseline before first vaccination. Libraries were built with the immunoSEQ multiplex PCR assay. TCRdb obtained this table from immuneACCESS and retained in-frame rearrangements with V and J assigned. These tables miss some clones; where compared with another copy, unresolved V genes account for less than half of the shortfall, and the remainder is unexplained. Here the sample has some 140,000 clones; around 92% occur a single time. Clones ranked in the top ten supply 1.5% to 2% of the sample. The sequencing here drew on peripheral blood, taken on day 0 of AZD1222 vaccination. The receptors were sampled from an adult in good health.

The gene calls are TRBV3-1 (or the pseudogene TRBV3-2) and TRBJ2-1; 8 nucleotides align to TRBD1. The V gene end was trimmed by 2 bases and the J gene end by 7 bases; junction bases not matched to a gene: 10. The CDR3 sequence is 16 residues long. The germline CDR1 and CDR2 sequences are LGHDT and YNNKEL (reference sequence). CDR3 in amino acids: CASSQLTGVLGNEQFF. Written as DNA, the CDR3 is TGTGCCAGCAGCCAACTGACAGGGGTGTTGGGGAATGAGCAGTTCTTC.

V gene TRBV20-1 combines with J gene TRBJ1-1, with a tentative D call TRBD1 (6 bases). The V gene's germline CDR1 is DFQATT and CDR2 SNEGSKA (reference sequence). The germline V and J ends were trimmed by 6 bases and 6 bases, with 11 bases remaining between them. This CDR3 spans 11 amino acids. CDR3 DNA: TGCAGTGCGCGGGACAAAGCTGAAGCTTTCTTT. Protein: CSARDKAEAFF.

The CDR3 DNA reads as TGTGCCAGCACCGAGGTTGGCAACTATAATTCACCCCTCCACTTT. Amino acids: CASTEVGNYNSPLHF. J is TRBJ1-6 and V is TRBV28; no clear D gene. CDR1 and CDR2 from the germline V gene are MDHEN and SYDVKM. There are 15 residues in the CDR3. V lost 7 bases to trimming and J lost 3 bases, with 13 bases between them.

The chain combines TRBV5-4 with TRBJ1-5; perhaps TRBD1 as D (5 bases). With 3 bases removed from V and 0 bases from J, the gap between germline ends came to 19 bases. Germline lookup yields CDR1 SGHNT and CDR2 YYREEE (reference sequence). There are 18 residues in the CDR3. Here the CDR3 reads CASSYNPPEGLSNQPQHF. In DNA form, the CDR3 reads TGTGCCAGCAGCTACAACCCCCCAGAGGGGCTTAGCAATCAGCCCCAGCATTTT.

The rearrangement links TRBV27 to TRBJ2-2; 13 nucleotides agree with TRBD2. The V gene end was trimmed by 6 bases and the J gene end by 0 bases; junction bases not matched to a gene: 7. The CDR3 spans 18 residues. Germline assignment: CDR1 MNHEY and CDR2 SMNVEV (reference sequence). The CDR3 DNA follows: TGTGCCAGCAGCGGACTAGCGGGGGATCTCGCGAACACCGGGGAGCTGTTTTTT. This codes for CASSGLAGDLANTGELFF.

V usage is TRBV7-6 and J usage is TRBJ1-1; D is possibly TRBD1 (5 bases). The CDR3 loop spans 17 amino acids. V was cut by 5 bases and J by 1 base, with 20 bases left in between. The germline V gene encodes CDR1 SGHVS and CDR2 FNYEAQ. The CDR3 protein is CASSQGITPGENTEAFF. The CDR3 coding sequence is TGTGCCAGCAGCCAGGGAATCACACCGGGAGAGAACACTGAAGCTTTCTTT.

The J gene is TRBJ2-5, the V gene TRBV29-1; D remains unclear. Per the germline V gene, CDR1 is SQVTM and CDR2 is ANQGSEA. CDR3 length equals 13 residues. V lost 7 bases and J 2 bases, leaving 14 bases between the germline ends. The CDR3 sequence: CSAAREWQETQYF. DNA of the CDR3: TGCAGCGCCGCCAGAGAATGGCAAGAGACCCAGTACTTC.

The gene calls are TRBV5-4 and TRBJ2-1; 9 nucleotides line up with TRBD2. In germline, CDR1 is SGHNT, CDR2 YYREEE (reference sequence). V dropped 3 bases and J dropped 6; count of bases not matched to a gene: 7. This CDR3 has 15 amino acids. For the CDR3, the DNA is TGTGCCAGCAGCTCCGGGACTAGCCCTGCCAATGAGCAGTTCTTC. This sequence encodes CASSSGTSPANEQFF.

This chain connects TRBV2 to TRBJ2-3, with unresolved D. Germline-derived CDR1 and CDR2 are SNHLY and FYNNEI. The CDR3 is 12 residues long. V was cut by 2 bases and J by 4 bases, with 4 bases left in between. CDR3 sequence: CASSESPDTQYF. CDR3 DNA sequence: TGTGCCAGCAGTGAATCCCCAGATACGCAGTATTTT.

The gene calls are TRBV7-8 and TRBJ2-2; 7 nucleotides agree with TRBD2. The CDR3 runs 15 residues. Germline assignment: CDR1 SGHVS and CDR2 FQNEAQ. J was trimmed by 6 bases and V by 0 bases; bases with no gene match: 4. The CDR3 spells CASSLAAGRAGELFF. The CDR3 region has the DNA TGTGCCAGCAGCTTAGCTGCAGGGAGGGCCGGGGAGCTGTTTTTT.

The genes are TRBV28 and TRBJ2-2; the D gene is possibly TRBD1 (6 bases). Between the trimmed V and J ends, which lost 11 bases and 3 bases, there was a span of 10 bases. The CDR3 has 12 residues. Germline CDR1 is MDHEN and CDR2 is SYDVKM. The CDR3 region is CAGQGYTGELFF. The DNA of the CDR3 is TGTGCCGGCCAGGGGTACACCGGGGAGCTGTTTTTT.

The V gene is TRBV7-2, the J gene TRBJ2-5; TRBD2 might be the D (5 bases). The germline V gene encodes CDR1 SGHTA and CDR2 FQGNSA. V lost 8 bases and J lost 5, with 18 bases in between. The CDR3 runs to 14 residues. The CDR3, as DNA: TGTGCCAGCCTCCGCGGACTCGCTTTGGAGACCCAGTACTTC. Translation: CASLRGLALETQYF.

The J gene is TRBJ2-1, the V gene TRBV2; 7 positions agree with TRBD2. CDR1 is SNHLY, CDR2 FYNNEI, per germline. The junction had 9 bases not matched to a gene; V was cut back by 4 bases and J by 3 bases. There are 16 residues in the CDR3. The DNA of the CDR3 is TGTGCCAGCAGTGTCACCCTAGCGGCCCTCTACAATGAGCAGTTCTTC. Translating gives CASSVTLAALYNEQFF.

This clone was seen a single time. This rearrangement joins TRBV7-8 to TRBJ1-5; the D gene is possibly TRBD1 (5 bases). Trimming shortened V by 5 bases and J by 0 bases, and 14 bases separated the two germline ends. The V gene's germline CDR1 is SGHVS and CDR2 FQNEAQ. This CDR3 has 16 residues. The CDR3 DNA reads as TGTGCCAGCAGCCCCTTGGGGGGAAATAGCAATCAGCCCCAGCATTTT. Its translation is CASSPLGGNSNQPQHF.

This chain connects TRBV9 to TRBJ1-6, with unresolved D. Germline CDR1 and CDR2: SGDLS and YYNGEE. Trimming cost V 4 bases and J 0 bases, with 20 bases left between them. This CDR3 is 19 amino acids long. The CDR3 nucleotides read TGTGCCAGCAGCCCAAGCGACCCACATAGGAGCTCCTATAATTCACCCCTCCACTTT. This gives the protein CASSPSDPHRSSYNSPLHF.

The genes are TRBV7-9 and TRBJ1-2, with D possibly being TRBD1 (6 bases). V lost 5 bases and J 4 bases, leaving 14 bases between the germline ends. The CDR3 contains 14 residues. Germline CDR1 and CDR2: SEHNR and FQNEAQ (reference sequence). The CDR3 region is CASSATGTLYGYTF. The CDR3 bases are TGTGCCAGCAGCGCTACAGGGACCCTCTATGGCTACACCTTC.

This sequence joins TRBV28 and TRBJ1-5; weak D call: TRBD1 (6 bases). CDR3 length: 13 residues. The ends were cut back, 6 bases at V and 5 bases at J, with 11 bases in the middle. Germline V lookup: CDR1 MDHEN, CDR2 SYDVKM. The CDR3 reads CASRPPGDQPQHF. The CDR3 nucleotides are TGTGCCAGCAGACCACCAGGGGATCAGCCCCAGCATTTT.

This clone was detected once. This rearrangement joins TRBV7-2 to TRBJ2-7; D uncertain. Deletions cut 1 base from V and 1 base from J, with 14 bases between. CDR1 and CDR2 from the germline V gene are SGHTA and FQGNSA. The CDR3 loop spans 16 amino acids. CDR3 DNA: TGTGCCAGCAGCTTAGTTGGCTTAGCTGGATCCTACGAGCAGTACTTC. The encoded protein is CASSLVGLAGSYEQYF. Full variable domain (missing parts from reference TRBV7-2 and TRBJ2-7): GAGVSQSPSNKVTEKGKDVELRCDPISGHTALYWYRQSLGQGLEFLIYFQGNSAPDKSGLPSDRFSAERTGGSVSTLTIQRTQQEDSAVYLCASSLVGLAGSYEQYFGPGTRLTVT.

V and J are TRBV5-1 and TRBJ2-7, with a weak D call TRBD1 (6 bases). The CDR3 sequence is 16 residues long. Germline V gene sequence: CDR1 SGHRS, CDR2 YFSETQ. V dropped 0 bases and J dropped 4 bases, with 17 bases sitting between them. The CDR3 bases are TGCGCCAGCAGCTTGGGGGGATCAGGGGTCGGTTACGAGCAGTACTTC. Translating it yields CASSLGGSGVGYEQYF.

The V and J genes are TRBV4-1 and TRBJ2-7; possibly TRBD1 for D (6 bases). Germline V gives CDR1 MGHRA, CDR2 YSYEKL. The CDR3 spans 16 residues. The germline V and J ends were trimmed by 1 base and 0 bases, with 13 bases remaining between them. CDR3 in amino acids: CASSQVRGPNSYEQYF. The CDR3 DNA sequence: TGCGCCAGCAGCCAAGTCAGGGGTCCCAACTCCTACGAGCAGTACTTC.

V gene TRBV5-1 combines with J gene TRBJ1-1; 7 bases line up with TRBD1. In germline, CDR1 is SGHRS, CDR2 YFSETQ. V shed 0 bases and J 4 bases; nucleotides not matched to a gene: 3. This CDR3 has 14 amino acids. The CDR3, as DNA: TGCGCCAGCAGCTTGGGGACAGGAGTCACTGAAGCTTTCTTT. Protein: CASSLGTGVTEAFF.